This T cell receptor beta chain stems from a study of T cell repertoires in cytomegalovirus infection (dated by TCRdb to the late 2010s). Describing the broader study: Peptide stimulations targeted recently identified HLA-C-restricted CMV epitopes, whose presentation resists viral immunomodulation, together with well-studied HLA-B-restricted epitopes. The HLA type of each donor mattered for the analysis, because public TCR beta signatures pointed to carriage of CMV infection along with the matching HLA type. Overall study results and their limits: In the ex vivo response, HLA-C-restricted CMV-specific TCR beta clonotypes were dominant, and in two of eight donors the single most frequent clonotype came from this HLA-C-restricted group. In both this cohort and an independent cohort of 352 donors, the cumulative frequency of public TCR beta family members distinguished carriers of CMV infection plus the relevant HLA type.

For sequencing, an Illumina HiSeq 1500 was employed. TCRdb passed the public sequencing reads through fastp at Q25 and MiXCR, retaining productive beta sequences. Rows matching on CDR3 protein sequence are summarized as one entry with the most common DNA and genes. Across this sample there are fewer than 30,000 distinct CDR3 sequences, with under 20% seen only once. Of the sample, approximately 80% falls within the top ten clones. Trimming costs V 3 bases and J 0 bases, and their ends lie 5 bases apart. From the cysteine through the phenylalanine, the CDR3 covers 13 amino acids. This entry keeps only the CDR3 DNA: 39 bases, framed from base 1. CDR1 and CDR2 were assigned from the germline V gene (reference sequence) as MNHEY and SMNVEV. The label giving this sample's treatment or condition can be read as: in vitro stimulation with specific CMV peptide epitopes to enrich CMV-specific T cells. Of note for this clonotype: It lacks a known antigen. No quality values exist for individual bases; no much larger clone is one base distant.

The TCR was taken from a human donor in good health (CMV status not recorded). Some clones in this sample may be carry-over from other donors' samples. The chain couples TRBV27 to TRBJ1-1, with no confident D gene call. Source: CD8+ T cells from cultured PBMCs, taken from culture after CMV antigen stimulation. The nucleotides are TGTGCCAGCAGTTTCCTAATGAACACTGAAGCTTTCTTT. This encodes CASSFLMNTEAFF.